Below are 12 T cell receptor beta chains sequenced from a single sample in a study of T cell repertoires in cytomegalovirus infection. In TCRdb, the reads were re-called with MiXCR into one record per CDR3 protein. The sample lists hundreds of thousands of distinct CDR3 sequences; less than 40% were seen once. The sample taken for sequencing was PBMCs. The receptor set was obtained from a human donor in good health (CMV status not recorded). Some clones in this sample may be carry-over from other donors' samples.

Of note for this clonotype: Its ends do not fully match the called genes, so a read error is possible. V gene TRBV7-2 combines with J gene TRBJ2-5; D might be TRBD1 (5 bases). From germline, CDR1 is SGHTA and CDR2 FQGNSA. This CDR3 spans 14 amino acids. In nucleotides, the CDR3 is TGTGCCAGCACTGAATACAGGAAGGCATTGACCCAGTATTTC. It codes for CASTEYRKALTQYF.

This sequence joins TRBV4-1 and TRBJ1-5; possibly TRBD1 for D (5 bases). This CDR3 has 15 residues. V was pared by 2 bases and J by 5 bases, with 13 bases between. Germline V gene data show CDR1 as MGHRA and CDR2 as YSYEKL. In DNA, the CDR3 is TGCGCCAGCAGCCAAACCGGCCAGGGAGATCAGCCCCAGCATTTT. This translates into CASSQTGQGDQPQHF.

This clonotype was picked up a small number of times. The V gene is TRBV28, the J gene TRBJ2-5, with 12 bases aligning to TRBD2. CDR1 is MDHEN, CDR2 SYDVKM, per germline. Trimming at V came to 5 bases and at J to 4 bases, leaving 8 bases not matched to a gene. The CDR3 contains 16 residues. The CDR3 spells CASSPSGRALVETQYF. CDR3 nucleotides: TGTGCCAGCAGTCCTAGCGGGAGGGCCCTTGTAGAGACCCAGTACTTC.

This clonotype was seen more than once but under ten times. The CDR3 loop reads CASSPTFGPQHF. CDR3 coding DNA: TGTGCCAGCAGCCCTACCTTCGGGCCCCAGCATTTT. J is TRBJ1-5 and V is TRBV7-2; D unresolved. This CDR3 region has 12 residues. Germline CDR1 reads SGHTA; CDR2 reads FQGNSA. V gave up 5 bases and J gave up 9 bases, with 11 bases separating them.

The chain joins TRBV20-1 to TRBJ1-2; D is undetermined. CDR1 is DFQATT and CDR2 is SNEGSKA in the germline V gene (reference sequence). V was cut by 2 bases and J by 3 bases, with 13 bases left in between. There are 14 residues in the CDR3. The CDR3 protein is CSARNMPTDYGYTF. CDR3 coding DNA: TGCAGTGCTAGAAACATGCCGACCGACTATGGCTACACCTTC.

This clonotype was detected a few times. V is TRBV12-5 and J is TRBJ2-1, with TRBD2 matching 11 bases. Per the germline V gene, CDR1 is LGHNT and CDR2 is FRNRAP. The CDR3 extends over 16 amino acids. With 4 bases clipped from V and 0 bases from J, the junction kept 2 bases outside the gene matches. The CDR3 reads CASGSGLAGSYNEQFF. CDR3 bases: TGTGCTAGTGGTTCCGGACTAGCGGGCTCCTACAATGAGCAGTTCTTC.

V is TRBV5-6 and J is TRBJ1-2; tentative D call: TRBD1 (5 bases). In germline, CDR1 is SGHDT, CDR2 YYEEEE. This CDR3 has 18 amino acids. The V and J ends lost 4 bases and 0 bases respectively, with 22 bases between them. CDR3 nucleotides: TGTGCCAGCAGCCAAGTCCCCCATCCGGGACCTTCTAACTATGGCTACACCTTC. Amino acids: CASSQVPHPGPSNYGYTF.

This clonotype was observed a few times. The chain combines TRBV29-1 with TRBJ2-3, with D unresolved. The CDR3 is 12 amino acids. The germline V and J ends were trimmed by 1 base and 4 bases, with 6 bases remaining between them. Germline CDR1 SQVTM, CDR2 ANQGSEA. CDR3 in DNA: TGCAGCGTTGAAGTCACCTCAGATACGCAGTATTTT. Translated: CSVEVTSDTQYF.

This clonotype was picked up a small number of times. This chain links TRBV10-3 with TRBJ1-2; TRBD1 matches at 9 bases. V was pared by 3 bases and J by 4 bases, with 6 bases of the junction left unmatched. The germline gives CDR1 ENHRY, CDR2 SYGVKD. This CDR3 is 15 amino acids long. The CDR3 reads CAISDNRGRSYGYTF. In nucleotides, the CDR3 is TGTGCCATCAGTGACAACAGGGGGCGGAGCTATGGCTACACCTTC.

The CDR3: CASSFRGTHNEKLFF. CDR3 in DNA: TGTGCCAGCAGTTTCAGGGGCACACATAATGAAAAACTGTTTTTT. The V gene is TRBV12-3 or TRBV12-4, the J gene TRBJ1-4, with D maybe TRBD1 (6 bases). V was clipped by 3 bases and J by 4 bases, with 12 bases between them. The CDR3 contains 15 residues.

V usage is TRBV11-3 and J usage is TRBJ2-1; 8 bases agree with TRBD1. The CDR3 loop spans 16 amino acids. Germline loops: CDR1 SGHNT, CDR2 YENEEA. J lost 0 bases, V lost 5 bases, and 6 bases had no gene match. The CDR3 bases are TGTGCCAGCAGCACCGGACAGGGAAGCTCCTACAATGAGCAGTTCTTC. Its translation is CASSTGQGSSYNEQFF.

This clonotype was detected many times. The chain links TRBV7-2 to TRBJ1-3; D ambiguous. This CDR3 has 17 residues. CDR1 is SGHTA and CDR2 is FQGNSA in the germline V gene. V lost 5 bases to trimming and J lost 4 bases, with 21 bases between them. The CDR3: CASSRVEGTLLGNTIYF. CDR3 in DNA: TGTGCCAGCAGCCGCGTAGAGGGAACCTTGCTCGGAAACACCATATATTTT.